There are a few counts of the clone carrying this T cell receptor (beta chain). Its antigen is as yet unknown. The CDR3 loop spans 13 amino acids. The junction had 2 bases not matched to a gene; V was cut back by 4 bases and J by 4 bases. Germline V gene lookup returns CDR1 SGHTA and CDR2 FQGNSA. This entry belongs to a study of early stage breast cancer tumors. Study-wide findings and caveats: Tumors had approximately 2.4-fold higher T cell density than normal breast.

Assay used: immunoSEQ multiplex PCR; TCRdb lists only in-frame clones, some missing. The sample has about 41,000 clones, over 60% seen once. Sequenced material: blood. The chain links TRBV7-2 to TRBJ1-2; the match to TRBD1 covers 8 bases. The clonotype originates from a person aged 50-59 years with breast cancer. The CDR3 coding sequence is TGTGCCAGCAGCTCAGGGGGCGGCTATGGCTACACCTTC. Residues: CASSSGGGYGYTF.